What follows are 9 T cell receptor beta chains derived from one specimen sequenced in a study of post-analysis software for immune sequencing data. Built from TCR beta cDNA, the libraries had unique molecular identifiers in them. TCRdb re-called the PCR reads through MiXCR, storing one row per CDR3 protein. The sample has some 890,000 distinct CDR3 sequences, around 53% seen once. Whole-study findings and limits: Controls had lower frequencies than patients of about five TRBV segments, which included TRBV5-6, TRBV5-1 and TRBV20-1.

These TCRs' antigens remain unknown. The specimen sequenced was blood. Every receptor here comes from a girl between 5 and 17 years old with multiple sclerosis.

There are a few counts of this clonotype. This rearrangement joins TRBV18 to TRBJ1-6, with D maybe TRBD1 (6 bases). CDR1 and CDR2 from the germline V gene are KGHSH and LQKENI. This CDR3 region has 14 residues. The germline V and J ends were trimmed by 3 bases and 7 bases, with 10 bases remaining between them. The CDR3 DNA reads TGTGCCAGCTCACCGGACAGTTACAATTCACCCCTCCACTTT. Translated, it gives CASSPDSYNSPLHF.

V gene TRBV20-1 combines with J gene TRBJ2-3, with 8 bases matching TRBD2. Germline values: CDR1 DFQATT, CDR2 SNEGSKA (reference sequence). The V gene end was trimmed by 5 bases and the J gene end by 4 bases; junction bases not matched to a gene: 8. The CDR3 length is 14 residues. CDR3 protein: CSAPLGGAPDTQYF. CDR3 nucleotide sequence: TGCAGTGCTCCACTCGGGGGGGCCCCAGATACGCAGTATTTT.

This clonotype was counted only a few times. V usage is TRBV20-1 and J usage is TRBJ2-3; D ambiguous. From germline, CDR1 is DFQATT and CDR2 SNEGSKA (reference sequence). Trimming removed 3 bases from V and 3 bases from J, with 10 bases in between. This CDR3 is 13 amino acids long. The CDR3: CSASWLHTDTQYF. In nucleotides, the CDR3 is TGCAGTGCTAGCTGGCTACATACAGATACGCAGTATTTT.

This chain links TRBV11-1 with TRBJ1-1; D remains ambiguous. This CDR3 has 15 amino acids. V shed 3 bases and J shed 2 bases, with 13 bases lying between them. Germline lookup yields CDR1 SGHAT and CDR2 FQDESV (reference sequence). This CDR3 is CASSFGWTVNTEAFF. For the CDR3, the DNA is TGTGCCAGCAGCTTTGGGTGGACGGTCAACACTGAAGCTTTCTTT.

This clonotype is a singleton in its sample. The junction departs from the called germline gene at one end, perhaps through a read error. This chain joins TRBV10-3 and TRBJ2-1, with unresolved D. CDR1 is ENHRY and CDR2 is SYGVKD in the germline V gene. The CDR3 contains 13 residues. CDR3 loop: CAIRESGRGEQFF. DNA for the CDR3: TGTGCCATCAGGGAGTCGGGCCGAGGTGAGCAGTTCTTC.

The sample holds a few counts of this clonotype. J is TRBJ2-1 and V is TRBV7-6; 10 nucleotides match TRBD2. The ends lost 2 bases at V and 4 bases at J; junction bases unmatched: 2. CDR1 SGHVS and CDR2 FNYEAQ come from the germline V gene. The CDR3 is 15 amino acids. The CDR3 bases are TGTGCCAGCAGCTTAAGGACTAGCGGATACAATGAGCAGTTCTTC. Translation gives CASSLRTSGYNEQFF. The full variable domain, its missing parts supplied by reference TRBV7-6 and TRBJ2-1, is GAGVSQSPRYKVTKRGQDVALRCDPISGHVSLYWYRQALGQGPEFLTYFNYEAQQDKSGLPNDRFSAERPEGSISTLTIQRTEQRDSAMYRCASSLRTSGYNEQFFGPGTRLTVL.

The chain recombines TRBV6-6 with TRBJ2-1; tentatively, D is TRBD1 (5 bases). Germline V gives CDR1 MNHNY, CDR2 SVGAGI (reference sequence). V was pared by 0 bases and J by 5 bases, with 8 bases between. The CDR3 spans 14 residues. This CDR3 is CASSYSIGDNEQFF. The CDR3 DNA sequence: TGTGCCAGCAGTTACTCGATAGGGGACAATGAGCAGTTCTTC.

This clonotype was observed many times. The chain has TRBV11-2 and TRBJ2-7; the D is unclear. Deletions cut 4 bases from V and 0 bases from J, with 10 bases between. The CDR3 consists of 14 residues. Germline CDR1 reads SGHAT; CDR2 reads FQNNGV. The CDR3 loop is CASSSERPSYEQYF. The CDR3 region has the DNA TGTGCCAGCAGCTCAGAAAGGCCCTCCTACGAGCAGTACTTC.

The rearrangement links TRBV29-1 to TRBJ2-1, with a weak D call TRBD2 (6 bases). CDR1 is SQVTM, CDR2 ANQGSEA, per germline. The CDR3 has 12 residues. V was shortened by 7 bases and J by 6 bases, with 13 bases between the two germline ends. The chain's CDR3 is CSAYSGLNEQFF. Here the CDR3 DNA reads TGCAGCGCCTACAGCGGGCTCAATGAGCAGTTCTTC.